A selection of T cell receptor beta chains follows, all from one sample in a study of shared clonotypes between healthy human individuals. The protocol was immunoSEQ multiplex PCR, while the TCRdb copy is restricted to in-frame clones and leaves out a portion. The sample shows some 2,000,000 clones, about 95% of them seen only once. The sample consisted of naive CD8+ T cells sorted from blood. Source of these receptors: a man between 18 and 35 years old in good health. CDR3s include the opening cysteine and the closing phenylalanine or tryptophan. D genes are given only for firm matches. Only part of the rows carry a size: once, few, many, or a class if the clone is expanded.

clone_size: NA
j_call: TRBJ1-3
d_call: NA
v_call: TRBV29-1
cdr3_aa: CSVTEPTTSGNTIYF
cdr3_nt: TGCAGCGTCACTGAGCCTACAACCTCTGGAAACACCATATATTTT

clone_size: NA
j_call: TRBJ2-3
d_call: NA
v_call: TRBV11-2
cdr3_aa: CASSYTDTQYF
cdr3_nt: TGTGCCAGCAGCTACACAGATACGCAGTATTTT

clone_size: NA
j_call: TRBJ2-2
d_call: NA
v_call: TRBV5-4
cdr3_aa: CASSPGPFTGELFF
cdr3_nt: TGTGCCAGCAGCCCCGGGCCGTTCACCGGGGAGCTGTTTTTT

clone_size: NA
j_call: TRBJ2-7
d_call: TRBD1
v_call: TRBV29-1
cdr3_aa: CSGGQGVFEQYF
cdr3_nt: TGCAGCGGGGGACAGGGGGTCTTCGAGCAGTACTTC

clone_size: NA
j_call: TRBJ1-1
d_call: NA
v_call: TRBV15
cdr3_aa: CATSRGAGTEAFF
cdr3_nt: TGTGCCACCAGCAGGGGGGCTGGCACTGAAGCTTTCTTT

clone_size: NA
j_call: TRBJ2-7
d_call: TRBD2
v_call: TRBV9
cdr3_aa: CASSSGGSGNSYEQYF
cdr3_nt: TGTGCCAGCAGCTCTGGGGGTAGCGGGAACTCCTACGAGCAGTACTTC

clone_size: NA
j_call: TRBJ2-7
d_call: TRBD2
v_call: TRBV9
cdr3_aa: CASSEGTSGNYEQYF
cdr3_nt: TGTGCCAGCAGCGAGGGGACTAGCGGGAACTACGAGCAGTACTTC

clone_size: NA
j_call: TRBJ2-7
d_call: TRBD2
v_call: TRBV6-1
cdr3_aa: CASSGRGGAYYEQYF
cdr3_nt: TGTGCCAGCAGTGGACGGGGAGGGGCCTACTACGAGCAGTACTTC

clone_size: NA
j_call: TRBJ1-1
d_call: NA
v_call: TRBV9
cdr3_aa: CASSPTFRLNTEAFF
cdr3_nt: TGTGCCAGCAGCCCGACATTTAGATTGAACACTGAAGCTTTCTTT

clone_size: once
j_call: TRBJ2-3
d_call: NA
v_call: TRBV13
cdr3_aa: CASSLVIVGTDTQYF
cdr3_nt: TGTGCCAGCAGCTTAGTAATAGTCGGCACAGATACGCAGTATTTT

clone_size: NA
j_call: TRBJ2-2
d_call: NA
v_call: TRBV29-1
cdr3_aa: CSVEDHSLGELFF
cdr3_nt: TGCAGCGTTGAAGATCACAGCCTCGGGGAGCTGTTTTTT